The 3 T cell receptor beta chains listed next were all sequenced from one sample in a study of graft-versus-host responses after intestinal transplantation (dated by TCRdb to 2020 to 2022). In the paper's terms, the time point label means: cells obtained before transplantation from donor or recipient. The library was built by means of the immunoSEQ multiplex PCR assay. Drawn from immuneACCESS, this table holds only the in-frame rearrangements with V and J called that TCRdb kept. Clones are partly lost; checked studies trace under half to an unresolved V gene and leave the rest unexplained. Across this sample there are approximately 90,000 clones, with roughly 90% seen only once. The ten largest make up more than 0.25% of the sample. Antigens for these TCRs are unknown. Source: unstimulated CD4+ T cells sorted from spleen or lymph node cells, taken before transplant. These receptors all come from a human donor who was the organ donor for an intestinal transplant.

The chain links TRBV6-6 to TRBJ1-3; no clear D. This CDR3 region has 14 residues. Germline V lookup: CDR1 MNHNY, CDR2 SVGAGI (reference sequence). V lost 7 bases, J lost 0 bases, and 10 bases lay in between. The CDR3 here is CASNGGSSGNTIYF. CDR3 in DNA: TGTGCCAGCAACGGAGGGAGCTCTGGAAACACCATATATTTT.

The chain carries TRBV7-3 and TRBJ2-3, with D possibly TRBD1 on 5 matching bases. The CDR3 contains 18 residues. The germline V gene encodes CDR1 SGHTA and CDR2 FQGTGA. V was clipped by 1 base and J by 0 bases, with 17 bases between them. The CDR3 DNA is TGTGCCAGCAGCTTAATTGGGTGGGGCCCGGCTAGCACAGATACGCAGTATTTT. This encodes CASSLIGWGPASTDTQYF.

Concerning this clone: The same CDR3 is also encoded by other DNA sequences in this sample. The rearrangement links TRBV5-6 to TRBJ1-2, with no clear D. The CDR3 runs 14 residues. Germline CDR1 reads SGHDT; CDR2 reads YYEEEE. With 1 base removed from V and 8 bases from J, the gap between germline ends came to 15 bases. CDR3 in amino acids: CASSLMYAPAGYTF. The CDR3 coding sequence is TGTGCCAGCAGCTTGATGTACGCCCCTGCGGGCTACACCTTC.